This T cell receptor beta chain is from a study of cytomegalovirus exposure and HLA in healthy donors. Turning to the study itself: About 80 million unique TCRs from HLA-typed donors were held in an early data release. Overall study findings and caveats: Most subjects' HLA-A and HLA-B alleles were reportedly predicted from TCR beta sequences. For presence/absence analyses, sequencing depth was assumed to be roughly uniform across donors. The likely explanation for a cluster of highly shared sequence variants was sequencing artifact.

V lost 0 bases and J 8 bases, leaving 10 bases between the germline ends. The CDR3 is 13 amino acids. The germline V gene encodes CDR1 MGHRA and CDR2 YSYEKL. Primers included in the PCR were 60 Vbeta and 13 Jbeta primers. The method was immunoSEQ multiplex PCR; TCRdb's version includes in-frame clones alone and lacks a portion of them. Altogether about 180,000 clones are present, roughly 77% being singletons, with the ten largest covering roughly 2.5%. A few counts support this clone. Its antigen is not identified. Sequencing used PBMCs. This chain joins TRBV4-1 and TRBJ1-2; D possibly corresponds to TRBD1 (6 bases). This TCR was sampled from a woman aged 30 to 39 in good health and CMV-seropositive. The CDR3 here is CASSQEGTSGYTF. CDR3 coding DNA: TGCGCCAGCAGCCAAGAAGGGACATCCGGCTACACCTTC.